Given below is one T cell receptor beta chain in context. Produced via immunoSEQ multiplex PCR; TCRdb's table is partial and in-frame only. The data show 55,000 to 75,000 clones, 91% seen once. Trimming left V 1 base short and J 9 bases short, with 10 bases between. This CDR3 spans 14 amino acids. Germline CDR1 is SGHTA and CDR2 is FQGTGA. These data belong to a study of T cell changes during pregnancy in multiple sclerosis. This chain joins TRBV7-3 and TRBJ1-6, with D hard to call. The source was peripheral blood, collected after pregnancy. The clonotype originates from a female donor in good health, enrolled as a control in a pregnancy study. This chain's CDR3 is CASSLKQTVSPLHF. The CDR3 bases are TGTGCCAGCAGCTTAAAACAGACGGTTTCACCCCTCCACTTT.